A single sample is the source of the 18 T cell receptor beta chains below, sequenced in a study of control samples from healthy donors and cancer patients. The protocol was immunoSEQ multiplex PCR, while the TCRdb copy is restricted to in-frame clones and leaves out a portion. The sample contains about 43,000 clones, roughly 94% of which appear only once. The sample comprised blood. The receptors here all came from a man in his sixties in good health.

V and J are TRBV15 and TRBJ2-1, with a weak D call TRBD2 (5 bases). CDR1 is LNHNV, CDR2 YYDKDF, per germline (reference sequence). The CDR3 is 15 amino acids. The V gene lost 1 base and the J gene lost 2 bases, with 9 bases spanning the gap. Here the CDR3 reads CATSRGRGTYNEQFF. The CDR3 DNA reads TGTGCCACCAGCAGAGGCAGAGGGACCTACAATGAGCAGTTCTTC.

CDR3 residues: CASSYNYRDSPYEQYF. For the CDR3, the DNA is TGTGCCAGCAGTTACAATTACCGGGACAGCCCCTACGAGCAGTACTTC. The chain joins TRBV6-7 to TRBJ2-7, with 7 bases identical to TRBD1. TRBV6-7 is sorted into the ORF group, with uncertain function. This CDR3 has 16 amino acids. After removal of 2 bases from V and 2 bases from J, the junction contained 9 bases not matched to a gene.

This chain uses TRBV25-1 with TRBJ2-7; D not resolved. The germline V and J ends were trimmed by 4 bases and 0 bases, with 13 bases remaining between them. CDR3 length: 15 residues. Germline lookup yields CDR1 MGHDK and CDR2 SYGVNS. CDR3: CASSAGPSNSYEQYF. The CDR3 DNA sequence: TGTGCCAGCAGTGCCGGACCGTCAAACTCCTACGAGCAGTACTTC.

The gene calls are TRBV11-1 and TRBJ2-3; D is perhaps TRBD1 or TRBD2 (5 bases each). Germline values: CDR1 SGHAT, CDR2 FQDESV (reference sequence). V was clipped by 5 bases and J by 4 bases, with 19 bases between them. The CDR3 spans 16 residues. In DNA, the CDR3 is TGTGCCAGCAGCCTTGGGGACCCCAGGGCGCCAGATACGCAGTATTTT. Protein: CASSLGDPRAPDTQYF.

This chain links TRBV3-1 (or the pseudogene TRBV3-2) with TRBJ2-5; D unclear. Trimming took off 4 bases at V and 5 bases at J, with 8 bases between the two ends. This CDR3 comprises 12 residues. Germline assignment: CDR1 LGHDT and CDR2 YNNKEL (reference sequence). The CDR3: CASSPAMETQYF. CDR3 in DNA: TGTGCCAGCAGCCCCGCCATGGAGACCCAGTACTTC.

The CDR3 nucleotides read TGTGCCAGCAGTTTATCGAGGGTTAACTATGGCTACACCTTC. Residues: CASSLSRVNYGYTF. This chain connects TRBV27 to TRBJ1-2; D remains unclear. This CDR3 is built from 14 residues. Germline lookup yields CDR1 MNHEY and CDR2 SMNVEV (reference sequence). Trimming left V 0 bases short and J 1 base short, with 6 bases between.

The chain recombines TRBV11-1 with TRBJ1-6, with TRBD1 identical over 7 bases. The CDR3 sequence is 14 residues long. Germline V lookup: CDR1 SGHAT, CDR2 FQDESV (reference sequence). Trimming took 1 base from V and 7 from J; bases not matched to a gene: 1. The CDR3 DNA is TGTGCCAGCAGCTTAGGCAGGGGGAATTCACCCCTCCACTTT. It codes for CASSLGRGNSPLHF.

V is TRBV28 and J is TRBJ2-3, with D possibly matching TRBD2 (5 bases). The CDR3 is 14 residues long. Germline lookup yields CDR1 MDHEN and CDR2 SYDVKM. Trimming shortened V by 2 bases and J by 6 bases, and 12 bases separated the two germline ends. CDR3 residues: CASSLPLVTDTQYF. For the CDR3, the DNA is TGTGCCAGCAGTTTACCACTAGTAACGGATACGCAGTATTTT.

This chain uses TRBV5-6 with TRBJ2-7; weak D call: TRBD1 (5 bases). Germline CDR1 is SGHDT and CDR2 is YYEEEE. Trimming stripped 2 bases from V and 3 bases from J, with 12 bases between. CDR3 length: 14 residues. The CDR3 DNA follows: TGTGCCAGCAGCTTTACGGACAATATCTACGAGCAGTACTTC. Protein: CASSFTDNIYEQYF.

This sequence joins TRBV5-4 and TRBJ2-5, with unresolved D. Deletions cut 1 base from V and 5 bases from J, with 6 bases between. The CDR3 is 12 amino acids. Germline values: CDR1 SGHNT, CDR2 YYREEE (reference sequence). This CDR3 is CASSLRQETQYF. CDR3 DNA: TGTGCCAGCAGCTTGAGGCAGGAGACCCAGTACTTC.

This chain joins TRBV28 and TRBJ1-6, with no clear D. CDR3 length: 14 residues. Germline V gene data show CDR1 as MDHEN and CDR2 as SYDVKM. Deletions cut 5 bases from V and 6 bases from J, with 11 bases between. The CDR3 nucleotides are TGTGCCAGCAGTATCCTGACGCGTAATTCACCCCTCCACTTT. Translated: CASSILTRNSPLHF.

This clone appeared once. The chain carries TRBV7-8 and TRBJ1-1; weak D call: TRBD1 (5 bases). The CDR3 consists of 15 residues. Germline-derived CDR1 and CDR2 are SGHVS and FQNEAQ. Trimming stripped 4 bases from V and 0 bases from J, with 12 bases between. Here the CDR3 reads CASSSHRSMNTEAFF. The CDR3 region has the DNA TGTGCCAGCAGCTCCCACAGGTCGATGAACACTGAAGCTTTCTTT.

On this clone itself: At one boundary the junction diverges from the germline segment, which might be a read error. For the CDR3, the DNA is TGTGCTAGCAGCTTAGTTTGGGGCAGGGAAACTAATGAAAAACTGTTTTTT. This gives the protein CASSLVWGRETNEKLFF. The rearrangement joins TRBV7-7 to TRBJ1-4; perhaps TRBD1 as D (5 bases). Germline values: CDR1 SSHAT, CDR2 FNYEAQ (reference sequence). This CDR3 region has 17 residues.

The chain employs TRBV11-2 and TRBJ2-5; the D is unclear. The CDR3 totals 14 residues. Deletions cut 5 bases from V and 5 bases from J, with 15 bases between. Per the germline V gene, CDR1 is SGHAT and CDR2 is FQNNGV. CDR3 in amino acids: CASSPRRPPETQYF. CDR3 DNA sequence: TGTGCCAGCAGCCCCAGAAGGCCCCCGGAGACCCAGTACTTC.

This sequence joins TRBV19 and TRBJ2-7, with a weak D call TRBD2 (5 bases). Trimming took off 1 base at V and 5 bases at J, with 9 bases between the two ends. Germline loops: CDR1 LNHDA, CDR2 SQIVND (reference sequence). The CDR3 loop spans 13 amino acids. CDR3 residues: CASSIGTGDEQYF. The CDR3, as DNA: TGTGCCAGTAGTATAGGGACCGGGGACGAGCAGTACTTC.

The chain is built from TRBV18 and TRBJ2-5, with D hard to call. The length of the CDR3 is 12 residues. With 6 bases removed from V and 4 bases from J, the gap between germline ends came to 9 bases. CDR1 and CDR2 (germline): KGHSH, LQKENI. The CDR3 DNA is TGTGCCAGCTCTTCCGAAGGAGAGACCCAGTACTTC. This gives the protein CASSSEGETQYF.

Remarks on this clone: A junction end diverges from the germline sequence, so it may reflect a read error. This chain joins TRBV9 and TRBJ2-5; TRBD1 aligns across 9 bases. Germline V gene lookup returns CDR1 SGDLS and CDR2 YYNGEE. The CDR3 spans 15 residues. This CDR3 is CVSRRGGQGGETQYF. Here the CDR3 DNA reads TGTGTCAGCAGAAGAGGGGGACAGGGTGGGGAGACCCAGTACTTC.

The chain links TRBV19 to TRBJ1-5; D not resolved. Germline-derived CDR1 and CDR2 are LNHDA and SQIVND (reference sequence). Between the trimmed V and J ends, which lost 5 bases and 0 bases, there was a span of 8 bases. The CDR3 runs 14 residues. The CDR3 protein is CASSWPFSNQPQHF. The DNA for the CDR3 is TGTGCCAGTAGTTGGCCCTTTAGCAATCAGCCCCAGCATTTT.